One sample yielded the 21 T cell receptor beta chains listed below, sequenced in a study of blood T cell repertoires in COVID-19. Clones were sequenced by immunoSEQ multiplex PCR, and TCRdb holds only the in-frame ones, with some missing. Here the sample spans 120,000 or so clones, about 80% being singletons. Sequenced: peripheral blood. These receptors originate from a woman aged 50 to 65 with acute or convalescent COVID-19.

The rearrangement uses TRBV6-6 and TRBJ1-1; D unclear. With 2 bases removed from V and 6 bases from J, the gap between germline ends came to 4 bases. Germline V gene data show CDR1 as MNHNY and CDR2 as SVGAGI (reference sequence). This CDR3 is built from 11 residues. The DNA of the CDR3 is TGTGCCAGCAGTTACCAGGCTGAAGCTTTCTTT. Protein product: CASSYQAEAFF.

V and J are TRBV5-1 and TRBJ1-2; 7 positions agree with TRBD1. The V segment lost 2 bases and the J segment 7 bases; nucleotides outside the gene matches: 11. The germline gives CDR1 SGHRS, CDR2 YFSETQ. The CDR3 is 15 residues long. This chain's CDR3 is CASSFSRGRSGGYTF. CDR3 nucleotides: TGCGCCAGCAGCTTCTCGAGGGGGCGCAGCGGTGGCTACACCTTC. Based on the CDR3 plus reference TRBV5-1 and TRBJ1-2, the full variable domain is KAGVTQTPRYLIKTRGQQVTLSCSPISGHRSVSWYQQTPGQGLQFLFEYFSETQRNKGNFPGRFSGRQFSNSRSEMNVSTLELGDSALYLCASSFSRGRSGGYTFGSGTRLTVV.

The chain joins TRBV5-1 to TRBJ1-1; D may be TRBD1 (6 bases). Per the germline V gene, CDR1 is SGHRS and CDR2 is YFSETQ. V was shortened by 0 bases and J by 3 bases, with 9 bases between the two germline ends. The length of the CDR3 is 14 residues. The CDR3 spells CASSLVQGDTEAFF. CDR3 nucleotides: TGCGCCAGCAGCTTGGTACAGGGAGACACTGAAGCTTTCTTT.

The chain is built from TRBV7-9 and TRBJ1-6, with a possible D match to TRBD1 (5 bases). The CDR3 covers 15 residues. Trimming removed 2 bases at V and 9 bases at J, with 14 bases between. Germline CDR1 is SEHNR and CDR2 is FQNEAQ (reference sequence). CDR3 DNA sequence: TGTGCCAGCAGCTTAACGGGAGGGGTGGTTTCACCCCTCCACTTT. Its protein is CASSLTGGVVSPLHF. Supplemented by reference TRBV7-9 and TRBJ1-6, the full variable domain reads DTGVSQNPRHKITKRGQNVTFRCDPISEHNRLYWYRQTLGQGPEFLTYFQNEAQLEKSRLLSDRFSAERPKGSFSTLEIQRTEQGDSAMYLCASSLTGGVVSPLHFGNGTRLTVT.

This chain uses TRBV5-5 with TRBJ2-5; D ambiguous. CDR3 size: 11 residues. Germline V gene data show CDR1 as SGHKS and CDR2 as YYEKEE (reference sequence). V dropped 7 bases and J dropped 2 bases, with 6 bases sitting between them. CDR3 DNA: TGTGCCAGCGTTCAACAAGAGACCCAGTACTTC. This encodes CASVQQETQYF.

V usage is TRBV7-9 and J usage is TRBJ2-1, with TRBD2 matching over 8 bases. Trimming took 3 bases from V and 9 from J; bases not matched to a gene: 10. This CDR3 has 15 amino acids. The germline CDR1 and CDR2 sequences are SEHNR and FQNEAQ (reference sequence). The CDR3: CASSFQGAGGSEQFF. The CDR3 DNA sequence: TGTGCCAGCAGCTTCCAGGGCGCGGGGGGAAGTGAGCAGTTCTTC.

This sequence joins TRBV7-3 and TRBJ2-3; 11 nucleotides align to TRBD2. With V trimmed by 5 bases and J by 4 bases, 2 bases remained unmatched. The CDR3 is 14 amino acids. The germline V gene has CDR1 SGHTA and CDR2 FQGTGA. The DNA for the CDR3 is TGTGCCAGCAGCGCACTAGCGGGGGCAGATACGCAGTATTTT. Translated, it gives CASSALAGADTQYF.

The chain carries TRBV6-5 and TRBJ1-2; possibly TRBD1 for D (5 bases). CDR3 length equals 14 residues. V lost 2 bases and J lost 4, with 11 bases in between. CDR1 and CDR2 (germline): MNHEY, SVGAGI. DNA of the CDR3: TGTGCCAGCAGTTACGGGGCGGTTAGCTATGGCTACACCTTC. This translates into CASSYGAVSYGYTF.

V is TRBV9 and J is TRBJ1-6; 10 positions agree with TRBD1. The J segment lost 7 bases and the V segment lost 4 bases, leaving 2 bases of the junction unmatched. This CDR3 region has 14 residues. Germline assignment: CDR1 SGDLS and CDR2 YYNGEE. The CDR3 bases are TGTGCCAGCAGCCCGGGACAGGGGAATTCACCCCTCCACTTT. Amino acids: CASSPGQGNSPLHF.

This chain uses TRBV11-1 with TRBJ2-3; the match to TRBD2 covers 9 bases. V dropped 1 base and J dropped 4; count of bases not matched to a gene: 3. There are 15 residues in the CDR3. Germline CDR1 and CDR2: SGHAT and FQDESV (reference sequence). The CDR3 nucleotides read TGTGCCAGCAGCTTAGGAGCGGGGGGCGCAGATACGCAGTATTTT. The encoded protein is CASSLGAGGADTQYF.

This chain links TRBV7-2 with TRBJ2-1; TRBD1 agrees at 7 bases. The CDR3 totals 14 residues. Unmatched junction bases numbered 5, after V lost 5 bases and J lost 4 bases. Germline CDR1 is SGHTA and CDR2 is FQGNSA. This chain's CDR3 is CASSPGTAYNEQFF. The CDR3 DNA follows: TGTGCCAGCAGCCCCGGGACAGCTTACAATGAGCAGTTCTTC.

This clone was counted a few times. The chain recombines TRBV5-1 with TRBJ2-7; 10 nucleotides align to TRBD2. The CDR3 contains 14 residues. Trimming cost V 2 bases and J 5 bases; bases outside gene matches: 4. Germline values: CDR1 SGHRS, CDR2 YFSETQ. The CDR3 protein is CASSFSSGSDEQYF. The CDR3 DNA sequence: TGCGCCAGCAGCTTCTCTAGCGGGAGTGACGAGCAGTACTTC.

The V and J genes are TRBV19 and TRBJ2-3; 9 bases align to TRBD2. V lost 7 bases, J lost 4 bases, and 12 bases stayed unmatched. Germline CDR1 reads LNHDA; CDR2 reads SQIVND (reference sequence). CDR3 length: 16 residues. The CDR3 sequence is CASTDRSSGIADTQYF. The CDR3 bases are TGTGCCAGTACTGATCGGTCTAGCGGGATCGCAGATACGCAGTATTTT.

The count of this clone is one. J is TRBJ2-7 and V is TRBV18; 9 nucleotides align to TRBD1. V gave up 4 bases and J gave up 5 bases; unmatched junction bases: 6. From germline, CDR1 is KGHSH and CDR2 LQKENI. The CDR3 is made up of 14 amino acids. The DNA for the CDR3 is TGTGCCAGCTCACAGTCGGGACAGGGTGACGAGCAGTACTTC. Its protein product is CASSQSGQGDEQYF.

The rearrangement uses TRBV5-4 and TRBJ2-1; 8 positions match TRBD1. Germline CDR1 is SGHNT and CDR2 is YYREEE (reference sequence). Trimming at V came to 0 bases and at J to 6 bases, leaving 5 bases not matched to a gene. The CDR3 is 15 amino acids. CDR3 residues: CASSLDPDRVNEQFF. The CDR3 DNA follows: TGTGCCAGCAGCTTGGATCCGGACAGGGTCAATGAGCAGTTCTTC.

The chain couples TRBV20-1 to TRBJ2-1; 9 bases map to TRBD2. After removal of 3 bases from V and 7 bases from J, the junction contained 7 bases not matched to a gene. Looked up from germline, CDR1 is DFQATT and CDR2 is SNEGSKA (reference sequence). CDR3 length: 14 residues. The CDR3 sequence is CSASRLAEGNEQFF. The DNA of the CDR3 is TGCAGTGCTAGTAGACTAGCGGAAGGGAATGAGCAGTTCTTC.

The genes are TRBV30 and TRBJ1-6, with 8 bases lining up with TRBD1. After removal of 4 bases from V and 8 bases from J, the junction contained 7 bases not matched to a gene. This CDR3 comprises 14 residues. Germline V gives CDR1 GTSNPN, CDR2 SVGIG (reference sequence). CDR3 sequence reads: CAWNGQGIHSPLHF. CDR3 nucleotides: TGTGCCTGGAATGGACAGGGAATTCATTCACCCCTCCACTTT.

V and J are TRBV27 and TRBJ1-1; D uncertain. Germline values: CDR1 MNHEY, CDR2 SMNVEV (reference sequence). Trimming stripped 0 bases from V and 2 bases from J, with 7 bases between. The CDR3 runs 14 residues. The CDR3 DNA sequence: TGTGCCAGCAGTTTATCGCCGAGTAACACTGAAGCTTTCTTT. The encoded protein is CASSLSPSNTEAFF.

This clone was counted once. V gene TRBV10-3 combines with J gene TRBJ2-7, with 12 bases lining up with TRBD2. Losses at the gene ends were 3 bases for V and 6 bases for J; bases not matched to a gene: 15. The CDR3 covers 18 residues. Germline CDR1 ENHRY, CDR2 SYGVKD. The CDR3 DNA reads as TGTGCCATCAGTGATAGGTCCAGGACTAGCGGGAACCTGGGCGAGCAGTACTTC. This translates into CAISDRSRTSGNLGEQYF.

The J gene is TRBJ1-5, the V gene TRBV2; possible D gene TRBD1, 5 bases. This CDR3 is built from 13 residues. Germline V gene sequence: CDR1 SNHLY, CDR2 FYNNEI. Trimming left V 6 bases short and J 6 bases short, with 12 bases between. The CDR3 is CASRGEGIQPQHF. DNA for the CDR3: TGTGCCAGCAGGGGGGAGGGTATTCAGCCCCAGCATTTT.

The rearrangement links TRBV5-1 to TRBJ1-2; D is perhaps TRBD1 (6 bases). The CDR3 loop spans 14 amino acids. Germline V gene sequence: CDR1 SGHRS, CDR2 YFSETQ. Trimming stripped 0 bases from V and 3 bases from J, with 9 bases between. CDR3 sequence: CASSLDRVDYGYTF. CDR3 DNA: TGCGCCAGCAGCTTGGACAGGGTCGACTATGGCTACACCTTC.